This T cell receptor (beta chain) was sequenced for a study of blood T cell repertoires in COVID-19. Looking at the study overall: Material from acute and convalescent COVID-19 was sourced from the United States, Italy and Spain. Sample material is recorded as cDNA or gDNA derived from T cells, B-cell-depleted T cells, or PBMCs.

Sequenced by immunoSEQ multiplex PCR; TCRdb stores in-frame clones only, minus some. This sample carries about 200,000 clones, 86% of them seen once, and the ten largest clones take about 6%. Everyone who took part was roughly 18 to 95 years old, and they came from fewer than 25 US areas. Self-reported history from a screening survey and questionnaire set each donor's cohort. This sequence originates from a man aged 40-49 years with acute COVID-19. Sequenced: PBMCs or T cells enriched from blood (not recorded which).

The CDR3 loop reads CASSLGQGTSGRRETQYF. The CDR3, as DNA: TGTGCCAGCAGCTTAGGACAGGGGACTAGCGGGAGAAGAGAGACCCAGTACTTC. This sequence joins TRBV5-6 and TRBJ2-5; 14 bases fit TRBD2. V lost 2 bases and J lost 4; bases outside the gene matches: 10. This CDR3 spans 18 amino acids. Germline CDR1 is SGHDT and CDR2 is YYEEEE.